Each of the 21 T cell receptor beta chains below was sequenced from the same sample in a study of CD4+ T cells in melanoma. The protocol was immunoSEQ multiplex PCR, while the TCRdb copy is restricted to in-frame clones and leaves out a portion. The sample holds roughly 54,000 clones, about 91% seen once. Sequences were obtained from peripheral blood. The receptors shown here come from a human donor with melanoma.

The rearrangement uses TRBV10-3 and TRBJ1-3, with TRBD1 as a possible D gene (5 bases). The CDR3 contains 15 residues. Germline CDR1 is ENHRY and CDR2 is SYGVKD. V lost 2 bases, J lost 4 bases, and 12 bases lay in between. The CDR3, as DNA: TGTGCCATCAGTGAGAATTTGGGGCAAGGAAACACCATATATTTT. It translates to CAISENLGQGNTIYF.

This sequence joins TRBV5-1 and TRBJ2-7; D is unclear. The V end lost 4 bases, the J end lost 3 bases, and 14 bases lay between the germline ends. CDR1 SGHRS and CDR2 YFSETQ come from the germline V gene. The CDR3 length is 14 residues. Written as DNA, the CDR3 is TGCGCCAGCAGCCTCGGAATCCCGGTCTACGAGCAGTACTTC. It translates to CASSLGIPVYEQYF.

The DNA for the CDR3 is TGCGCCAGCAGCCAAGAAGGGGGGGACAGGTATAGCTCCTACAATGAGCAGTTCTTC. This encodes CASSQEGGDRYSSYNEQFF. The rearrangement uses TRBV4-1 and TRBJ2-1, with D perhaps TRBD1 (8 bases). Germline CDR1 reads MGHRA; CDR2 reads YSYEKL. Trimming shortened V by 0 bases and J by 0 bases, and 18 bases separated the two germline ends. The CDR3 runs 19 residues.

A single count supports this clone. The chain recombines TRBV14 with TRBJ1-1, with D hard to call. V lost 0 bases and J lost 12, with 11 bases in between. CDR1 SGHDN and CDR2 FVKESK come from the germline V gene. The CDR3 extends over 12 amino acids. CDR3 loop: CASSQDSVKPFF. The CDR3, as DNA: TGTGCCAGCAGCCAAGATTCAGTTAAACCTTTCTTT.

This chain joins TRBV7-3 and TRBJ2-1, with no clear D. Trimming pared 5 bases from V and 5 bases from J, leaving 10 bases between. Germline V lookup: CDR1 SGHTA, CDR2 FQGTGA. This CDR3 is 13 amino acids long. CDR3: CASSQTVNNEQFF. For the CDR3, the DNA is TGTGCCAGCAGCCAGACGGTGAACAATGAGCAGTTCTTC.

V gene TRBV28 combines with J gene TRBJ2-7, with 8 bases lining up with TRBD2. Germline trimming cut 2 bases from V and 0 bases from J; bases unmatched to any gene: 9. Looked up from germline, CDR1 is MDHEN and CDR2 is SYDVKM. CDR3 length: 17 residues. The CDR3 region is CASSLVKPAGASYEQYF. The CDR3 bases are TGTGCCAGCAGTTTAGTTAAGCCAGCGGGGGCCTCCTACGAGCAGTACTTC.

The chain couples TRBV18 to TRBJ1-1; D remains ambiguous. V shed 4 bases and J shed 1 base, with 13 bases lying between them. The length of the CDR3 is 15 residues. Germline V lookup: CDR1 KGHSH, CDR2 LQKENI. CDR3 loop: CASSLGGIQNTEAFF. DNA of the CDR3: TGTGCCAGCTCACTAGGCGGGATACAGAACACTGAAGCTTTCTTT. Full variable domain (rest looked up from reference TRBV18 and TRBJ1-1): NAGVMQNPRHLVRRRGQEARLRCSPMKGHSHVYWYRQLPEEGLKFMVYLQKENIIDESGMPKERFSAEFPKEGPSILRIQQVVRGDSAAYFCASSLGGIQNTEAFFGQGTRLTVV.

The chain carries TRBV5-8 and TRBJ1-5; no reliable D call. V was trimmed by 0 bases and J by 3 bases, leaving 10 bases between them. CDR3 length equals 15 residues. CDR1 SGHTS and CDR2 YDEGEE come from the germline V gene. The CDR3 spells CASSLGTLLNQPQHF. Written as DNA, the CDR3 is TGTGCCAGCAGCTTGGGGACCCTACTCAATCAGCCCCAGCATTTT.

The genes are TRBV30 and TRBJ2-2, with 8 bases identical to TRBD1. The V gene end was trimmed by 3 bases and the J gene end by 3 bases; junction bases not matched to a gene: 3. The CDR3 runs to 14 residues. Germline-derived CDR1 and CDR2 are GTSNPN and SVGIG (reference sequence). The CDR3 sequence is CAWSGQGHTGELFF. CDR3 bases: TGTGCCTGGAGCGGACAGGGCCACACCGGGGAGCTGTTTTTT.

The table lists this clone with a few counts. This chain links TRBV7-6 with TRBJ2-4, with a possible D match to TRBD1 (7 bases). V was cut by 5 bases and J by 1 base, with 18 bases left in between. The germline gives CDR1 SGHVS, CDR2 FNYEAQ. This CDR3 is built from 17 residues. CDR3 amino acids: CASSPLLAGGAKNIQYF. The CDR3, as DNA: TGTGCCAGCAGCCCGCTGTTGGCAGGGGGGGCCAAAAACATTCAGTACTTC.

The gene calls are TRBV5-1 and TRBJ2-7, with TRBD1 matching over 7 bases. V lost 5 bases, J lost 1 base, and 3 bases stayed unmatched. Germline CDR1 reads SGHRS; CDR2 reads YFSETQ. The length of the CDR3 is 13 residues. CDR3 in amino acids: CASSLTGSYEQYF. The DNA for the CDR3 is TGCGCCAGCAGTTTGACAGGGTCCTACGAGCAGTACTTC.

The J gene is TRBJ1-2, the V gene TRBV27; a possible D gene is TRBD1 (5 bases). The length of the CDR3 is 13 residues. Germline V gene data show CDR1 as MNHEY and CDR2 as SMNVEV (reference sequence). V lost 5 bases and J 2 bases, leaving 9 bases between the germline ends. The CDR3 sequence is CASSPKGNYGYTF. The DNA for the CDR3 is TGTGCCAGCAGTCCCAAGGGGAACTATGGCTACACCTTC.

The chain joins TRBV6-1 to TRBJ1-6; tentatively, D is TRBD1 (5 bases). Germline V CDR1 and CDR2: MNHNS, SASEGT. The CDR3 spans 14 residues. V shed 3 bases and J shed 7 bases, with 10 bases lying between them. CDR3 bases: TGTGCCAGCAGTGAGTGGCAGGGCAATTCACCCCTCCACTTT. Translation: CASSEWQGNSPLHF.

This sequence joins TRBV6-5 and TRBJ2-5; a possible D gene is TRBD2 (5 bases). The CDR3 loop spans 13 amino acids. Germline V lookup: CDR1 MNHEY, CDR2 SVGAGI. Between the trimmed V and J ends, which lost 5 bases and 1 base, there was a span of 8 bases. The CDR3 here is CASSGGFQETQYF. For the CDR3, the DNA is TGTGCCAGCAGTGGCGGGTTCCAAGAGACCCAGTACTTC.

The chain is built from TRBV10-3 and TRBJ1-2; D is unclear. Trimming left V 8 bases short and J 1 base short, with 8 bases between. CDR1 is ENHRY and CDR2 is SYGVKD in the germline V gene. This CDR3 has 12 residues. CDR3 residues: CAIGEFNYGYTF. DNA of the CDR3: TGTGCCATCGGGGAGTTTAACTATGGCTACACCTTC.

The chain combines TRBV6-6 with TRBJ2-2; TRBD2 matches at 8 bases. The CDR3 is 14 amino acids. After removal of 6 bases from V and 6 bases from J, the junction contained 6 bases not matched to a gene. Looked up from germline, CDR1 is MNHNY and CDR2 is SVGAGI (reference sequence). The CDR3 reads CASRPGLGPGELFF. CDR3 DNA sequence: TGTGCCAGCAGACCGGGACTAGGACCCGGGGAGCTGTTTTTT.

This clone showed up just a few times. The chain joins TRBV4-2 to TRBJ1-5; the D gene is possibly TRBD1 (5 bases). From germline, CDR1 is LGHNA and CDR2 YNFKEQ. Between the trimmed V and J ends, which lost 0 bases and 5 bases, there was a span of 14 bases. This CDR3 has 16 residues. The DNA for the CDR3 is TGTGCCAGCAGCCAAGATGGGGGTGGAGGGGATCAGCCCCAGCATTTT. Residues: CASSQDGGGGDQPQHF.

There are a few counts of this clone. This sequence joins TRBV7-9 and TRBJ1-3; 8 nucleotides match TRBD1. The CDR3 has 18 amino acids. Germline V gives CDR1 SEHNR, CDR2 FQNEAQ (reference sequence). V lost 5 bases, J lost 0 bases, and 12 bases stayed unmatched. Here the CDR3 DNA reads TGTGCCAGCAGCGAACCGACAGGGGTCGGCGGCTCTGGAAACACCATATATTTT. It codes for CASSEPTGVGGSGNTIYF.

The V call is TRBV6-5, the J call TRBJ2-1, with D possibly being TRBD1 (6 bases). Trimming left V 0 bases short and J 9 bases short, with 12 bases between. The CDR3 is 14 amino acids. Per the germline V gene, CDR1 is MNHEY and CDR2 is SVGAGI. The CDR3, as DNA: TGTGCCAGCAGTTACTCGAGGGGGTGGGGTGAGCAGTTCTTC. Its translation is CASSYSRGWGEQFF.

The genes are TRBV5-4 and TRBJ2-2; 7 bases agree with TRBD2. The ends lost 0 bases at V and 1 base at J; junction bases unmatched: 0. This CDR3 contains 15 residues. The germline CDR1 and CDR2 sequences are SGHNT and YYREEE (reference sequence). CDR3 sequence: CASSLGGRNTGELFF. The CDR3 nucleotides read TGTGCCAGCAGCTTGGGCGGGAGGAACACCGGGGAGCTGTTTTTT.

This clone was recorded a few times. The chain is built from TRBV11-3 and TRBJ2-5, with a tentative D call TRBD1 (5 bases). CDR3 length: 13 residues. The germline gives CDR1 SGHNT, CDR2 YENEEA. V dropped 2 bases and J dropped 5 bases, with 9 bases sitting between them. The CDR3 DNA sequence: TGTGCCAGCAGCTTAAGGCCAGGGGAGACCCAGTACTTC. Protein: CASSLRPGETQYF.